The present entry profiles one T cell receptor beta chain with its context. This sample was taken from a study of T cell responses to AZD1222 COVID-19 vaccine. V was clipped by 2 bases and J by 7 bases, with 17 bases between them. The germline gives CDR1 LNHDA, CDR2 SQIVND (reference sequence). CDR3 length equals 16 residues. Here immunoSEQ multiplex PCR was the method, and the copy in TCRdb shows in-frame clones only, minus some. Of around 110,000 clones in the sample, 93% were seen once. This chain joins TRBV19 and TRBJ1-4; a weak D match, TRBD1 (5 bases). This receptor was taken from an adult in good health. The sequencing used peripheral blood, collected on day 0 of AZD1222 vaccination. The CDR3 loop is CASSIMGVPGSEKLFF. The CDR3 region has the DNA TGTGCCAGTAGTATAATGGGGGTGCCCGGAAGTGAAAAACTGTTTTTT.